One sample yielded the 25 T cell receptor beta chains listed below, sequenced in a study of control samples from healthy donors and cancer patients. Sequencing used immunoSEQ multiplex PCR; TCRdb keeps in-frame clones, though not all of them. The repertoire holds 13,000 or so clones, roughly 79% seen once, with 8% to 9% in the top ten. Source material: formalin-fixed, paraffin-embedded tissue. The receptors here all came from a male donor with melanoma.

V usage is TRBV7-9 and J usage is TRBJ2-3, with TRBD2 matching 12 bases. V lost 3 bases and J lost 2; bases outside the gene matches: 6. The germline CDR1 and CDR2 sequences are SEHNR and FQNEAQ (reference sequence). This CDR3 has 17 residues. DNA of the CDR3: TGTGCCAGCAGCTTCGCTAGCGGGGGGGCTTACACAGATACGCAGTATTTT. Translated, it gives CASSFASGGAYTDTQYF.

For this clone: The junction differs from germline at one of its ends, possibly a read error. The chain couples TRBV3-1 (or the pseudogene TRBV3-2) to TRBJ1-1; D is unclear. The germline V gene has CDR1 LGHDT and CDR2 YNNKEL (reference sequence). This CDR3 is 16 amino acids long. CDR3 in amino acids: CASNQLASSRNTEAFF. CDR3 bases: TGTGCCAGCAACCAATTGGCCTCGAGCCGGAACACTGAAGCTTTCTTT.

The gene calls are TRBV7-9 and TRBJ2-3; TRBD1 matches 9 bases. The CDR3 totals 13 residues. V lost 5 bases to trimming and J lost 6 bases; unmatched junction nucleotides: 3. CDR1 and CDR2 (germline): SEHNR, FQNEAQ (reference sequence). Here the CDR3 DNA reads TGTGCCAGCAGCATAGGACAGGGGGATACGCAGTATTTT. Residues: CASSIGQGDTQYF.

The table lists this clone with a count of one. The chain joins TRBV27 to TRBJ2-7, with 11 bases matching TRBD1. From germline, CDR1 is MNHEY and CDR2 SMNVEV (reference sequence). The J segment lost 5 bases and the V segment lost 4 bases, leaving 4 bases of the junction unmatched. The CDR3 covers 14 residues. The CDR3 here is CASSSGQGVNEQYF. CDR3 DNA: TGTGCCAGCAGTTCGGGACAGGGGGTGAACGAGCAGTACTTC.

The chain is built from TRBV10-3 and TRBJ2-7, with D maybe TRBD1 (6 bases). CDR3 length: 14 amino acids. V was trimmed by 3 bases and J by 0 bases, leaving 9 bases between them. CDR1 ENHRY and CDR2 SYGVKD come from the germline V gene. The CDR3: CAISDTGSSYEQYF. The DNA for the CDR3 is TGTGCCATCAGTGATACAGGGAGCTCCTACGAGCAGTACTTC.

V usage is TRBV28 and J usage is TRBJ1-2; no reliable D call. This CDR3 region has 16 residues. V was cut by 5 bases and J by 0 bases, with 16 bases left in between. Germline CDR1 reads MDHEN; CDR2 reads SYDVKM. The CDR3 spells CASSAGRRIANYGYTF. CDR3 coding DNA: TGTGCCAGCAGTGCCGGGAGGCGGATTGCTAACTATGGCTACACCTTC.

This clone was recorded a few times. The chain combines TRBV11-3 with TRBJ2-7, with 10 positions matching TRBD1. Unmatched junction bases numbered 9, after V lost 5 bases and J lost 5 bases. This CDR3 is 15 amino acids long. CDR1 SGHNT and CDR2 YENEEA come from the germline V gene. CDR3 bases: TGTGCCAGCAGCACCCAATCGACAGGGGGCAACGAGCAGTACTTC. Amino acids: CASSTQSTGGNEQYF.

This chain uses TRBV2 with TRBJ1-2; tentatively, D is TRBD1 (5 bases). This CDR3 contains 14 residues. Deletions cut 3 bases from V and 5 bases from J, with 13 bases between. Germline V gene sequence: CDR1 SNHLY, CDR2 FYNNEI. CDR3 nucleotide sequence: TGTGCCAGCAGTGATAGAGGGGACCATTATGGCTACACCTTC. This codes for CASSDRGDHYGYTF.

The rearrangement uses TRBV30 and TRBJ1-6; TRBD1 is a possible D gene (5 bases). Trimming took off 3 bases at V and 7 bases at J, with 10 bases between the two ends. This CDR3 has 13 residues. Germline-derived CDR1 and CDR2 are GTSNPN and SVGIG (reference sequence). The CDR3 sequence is CAWRGGTNSPLHF. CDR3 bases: TGTGCCTGGAGGGGGGGGACGAATTCACCCCTCCACTTT.

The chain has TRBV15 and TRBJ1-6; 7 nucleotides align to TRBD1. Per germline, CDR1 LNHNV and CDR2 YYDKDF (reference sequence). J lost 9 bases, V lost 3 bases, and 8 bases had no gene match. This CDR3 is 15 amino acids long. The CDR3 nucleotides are TGTGCCACCAGCAGGAGAACAGGGGCTAGTTCACCCCTCCACTTT. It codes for CATSRRTGASSPLHF.

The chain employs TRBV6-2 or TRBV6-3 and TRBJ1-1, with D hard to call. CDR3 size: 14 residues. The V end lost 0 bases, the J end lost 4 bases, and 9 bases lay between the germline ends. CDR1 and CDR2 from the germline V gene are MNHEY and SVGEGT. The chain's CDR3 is CASSYSPPSTEAFF. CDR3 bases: TGTGCCAGCAGTTACTCGCCCCCGAGCACTGAAGCTTTCTTT.

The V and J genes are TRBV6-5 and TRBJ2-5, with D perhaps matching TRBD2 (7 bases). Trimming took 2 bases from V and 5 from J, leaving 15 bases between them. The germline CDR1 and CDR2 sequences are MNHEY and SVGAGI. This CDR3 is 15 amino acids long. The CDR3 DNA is TGTGCCAGCAGTTACCGGGGGGCAGGTGGGGAGACCCAGTACTTC. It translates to CASSYRGAGGETQYF.

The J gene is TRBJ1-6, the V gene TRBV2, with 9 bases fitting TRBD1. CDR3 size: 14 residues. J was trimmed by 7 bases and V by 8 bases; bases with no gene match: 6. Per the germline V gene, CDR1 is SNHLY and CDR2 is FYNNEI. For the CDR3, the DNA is TGTGCCAGCGTTAGACAGGGGGTCAATTCACCCCTCCACTTT. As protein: CASVRQGVNSPLHF.

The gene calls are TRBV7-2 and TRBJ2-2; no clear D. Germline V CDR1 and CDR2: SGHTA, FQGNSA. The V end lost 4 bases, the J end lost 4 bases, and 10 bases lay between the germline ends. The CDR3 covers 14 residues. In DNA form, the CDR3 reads TGTGCCAGCAGCTCCCAGGTAACCACCGGGGAGCTGTTTTTT. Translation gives CASSSQVTTGELFF.

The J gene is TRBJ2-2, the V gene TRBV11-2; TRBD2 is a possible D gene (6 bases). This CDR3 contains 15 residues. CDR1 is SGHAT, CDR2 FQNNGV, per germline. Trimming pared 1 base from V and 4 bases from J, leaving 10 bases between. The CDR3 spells CASSLGGDTTGELFF. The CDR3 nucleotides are TGTGCCAGCAGCTTAGGCGGGGATACCACCGGGGAGCTGTTTTTT.

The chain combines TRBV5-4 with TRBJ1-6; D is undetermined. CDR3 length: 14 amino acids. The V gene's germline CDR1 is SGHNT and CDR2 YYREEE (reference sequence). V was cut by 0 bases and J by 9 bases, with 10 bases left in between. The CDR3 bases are TGTGCCAGCAGCTTGGTTGAGTTAGGTTCACCCCTCCACTTT. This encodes CASSLVELGSPLHF.

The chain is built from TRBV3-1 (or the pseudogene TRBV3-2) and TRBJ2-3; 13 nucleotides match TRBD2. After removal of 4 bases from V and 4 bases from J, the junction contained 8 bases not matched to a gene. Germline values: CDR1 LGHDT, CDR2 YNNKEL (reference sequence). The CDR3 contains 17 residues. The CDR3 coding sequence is TGTGCCAGCAGCCGACAACTAGCGGGGGGGCACGCAGATACGCAGTATTTT. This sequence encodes CASSRQLAGGHADTQYF.

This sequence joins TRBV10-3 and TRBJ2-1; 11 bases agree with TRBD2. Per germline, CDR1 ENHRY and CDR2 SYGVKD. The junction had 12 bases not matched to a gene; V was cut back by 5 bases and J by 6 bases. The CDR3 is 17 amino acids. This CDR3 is CAISKALGSGGANEQFF. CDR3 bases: TGTGCCATCAGTAAAGCCTTAGGTAGCGGGGGGGCCAATGAGCAGTTCTTC.

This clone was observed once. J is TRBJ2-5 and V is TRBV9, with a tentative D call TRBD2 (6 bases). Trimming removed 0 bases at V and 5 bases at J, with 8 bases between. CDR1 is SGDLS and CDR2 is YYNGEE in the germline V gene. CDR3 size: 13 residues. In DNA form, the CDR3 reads TGTGCCAGCAGCGTAGGGACTACTGAGACCCAGTACTTC. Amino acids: CASSVGTTETQYF.

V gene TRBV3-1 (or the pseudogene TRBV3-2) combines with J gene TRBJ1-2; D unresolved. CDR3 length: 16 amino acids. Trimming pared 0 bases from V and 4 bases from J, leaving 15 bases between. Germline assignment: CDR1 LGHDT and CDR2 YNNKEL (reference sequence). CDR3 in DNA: TGTGCCAGCAGCCAAGAAATTTCGGGTTCAGTCTATGGCTACACCTTC. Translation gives CASSQEISGSVYGYTF.

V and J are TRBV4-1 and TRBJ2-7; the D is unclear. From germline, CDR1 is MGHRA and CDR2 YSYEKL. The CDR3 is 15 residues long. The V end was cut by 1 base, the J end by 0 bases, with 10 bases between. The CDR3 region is CASSQVRGNSYEQYF. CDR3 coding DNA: TGCGCCAGCAGCCAAGTGAGAGGCAACTCCTACGAGCAGTACTTC.

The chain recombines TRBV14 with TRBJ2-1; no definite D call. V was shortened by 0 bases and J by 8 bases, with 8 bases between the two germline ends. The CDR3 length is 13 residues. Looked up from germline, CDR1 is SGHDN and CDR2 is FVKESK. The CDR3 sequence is CASSQEDQDEQFF. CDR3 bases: TGTGCCAGCAGCCAAGAAGACCAGGATGAGCAGTTCTTC.

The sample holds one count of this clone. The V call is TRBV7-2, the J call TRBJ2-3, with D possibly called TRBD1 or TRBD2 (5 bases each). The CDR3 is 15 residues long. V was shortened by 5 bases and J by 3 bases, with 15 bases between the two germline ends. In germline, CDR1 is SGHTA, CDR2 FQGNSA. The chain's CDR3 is CASSQGARGTDTQYF. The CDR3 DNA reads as TGTGCCAGCAGCCAAGGGGCTCGCGGGACAGATACGCAGTATTTT.

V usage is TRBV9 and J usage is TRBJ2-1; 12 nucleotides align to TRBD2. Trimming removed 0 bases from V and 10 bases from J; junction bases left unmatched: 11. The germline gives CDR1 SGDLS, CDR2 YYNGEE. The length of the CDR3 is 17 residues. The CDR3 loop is CASSVAPLAGGRGEQFF. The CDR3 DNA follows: TGTGCCAGCAGCGTAGCCCCCCTAGCGGGGGGGCGGGGGGAGCAGTTCTTC.

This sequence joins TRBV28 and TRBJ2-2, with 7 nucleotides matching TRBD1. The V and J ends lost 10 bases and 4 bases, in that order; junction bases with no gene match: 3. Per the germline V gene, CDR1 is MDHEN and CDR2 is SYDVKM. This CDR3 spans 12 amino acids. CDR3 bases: TGTGCCACGTACAGGGGCACCGGGGAGCTGTTTTTT. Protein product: CATYRGTGELFF.